The clone carrying this T cell receptor (beta chain) showed up just a few times. Its target is unknown. The PCR used 60 Vbeta and 13 Jbeta primers. Sequencing used immunoSEQ multiplex PCR; TCRdb keeps in-frame clones, though not all of them. The sample carries 100,000 to 150,000 clones, about 10% recorded once. This specimen comes from a study of cytomegalovirus exposure and HLA in healthy donors. Study-level findings and limits: TCR beta sequences reportedly predicted most subjects' HLA-A and HLA-B alleles accurately. One later analysis reportedly identified an Asian-associated ancestry cluster that showed fewer N-insertions than the approximately 670-donor mean.

V shed 4 bases and J shed 4 bases, with 13 bases lying between them. Per germline, CDR1 MNHNS and CDR2 SASEGT. The CDR3 covers 14 residues. The chain joins TRBV6-1 to TRBJ1-2; unclear D gene. Source material: PBMCs. This TCR derives from a woman aged 18-30 years in good health and CMV-seropositive. The CDR3 DNA follows: TGTGCCAGCAGTGGTGAGGGAGCTCCCTATGGCTACACCTTC. Translating gives CASSGEGAPYGYTF.